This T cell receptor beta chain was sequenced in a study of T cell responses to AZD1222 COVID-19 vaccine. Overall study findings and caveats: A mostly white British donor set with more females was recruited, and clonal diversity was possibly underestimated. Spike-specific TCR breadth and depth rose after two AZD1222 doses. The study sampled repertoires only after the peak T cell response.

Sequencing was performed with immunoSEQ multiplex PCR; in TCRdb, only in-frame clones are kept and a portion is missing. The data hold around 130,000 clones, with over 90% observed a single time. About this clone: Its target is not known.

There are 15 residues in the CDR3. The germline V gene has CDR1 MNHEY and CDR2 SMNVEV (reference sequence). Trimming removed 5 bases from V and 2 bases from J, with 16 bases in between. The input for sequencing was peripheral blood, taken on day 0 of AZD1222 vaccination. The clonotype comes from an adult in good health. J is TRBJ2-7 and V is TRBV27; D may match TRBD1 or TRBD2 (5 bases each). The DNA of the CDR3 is TGTGCCAGCAGTCCTTGGGCACTAGGGGCCTACGAGCAGTACTTC. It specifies CASSPWALGAYEQYF.